This T cell receptor beta chain was profiled in a study of T cell responses to AZD1222 COVID-19 vaccine. Study-wide results and caveats: The sample set comprised mostly white British donors with more females, and clonal diversity was possibly underestimated. Spike-specific TCR depth and breadth grew after two AZD1222 doses.

Unmatched junction bases numbered 3, after V lost 2 bases and J lost 4 bases. The CDR3 has 14 residues. Germline CDR1 is MDHEN and CDR2 is SYDVKM. Sequenced by immunoSEQ multiplex PCR; TCRdb stores in-frame clones only, minus some. The repertoire holds 200,000 or so clones, with around 87% as singletons. On this clone itself: Its matching antigen is unknown.

The chain employs TRBV28 and TRBJ1-1; 8 positions agree with TRBD1. This TCR came from an adult in good health. The sample was peripheral blood, taken on day 0 of MenACWY control vaccination. This chain's CDR3 is CASSLGQGATEAFF. CDR3 nucleotides: TGTGCCAGCAGTTTAGGACAGGGCGCCACTGAAGCTTTCTTT.